These T cell receptor beta chains were read from a single sample in a study of T cell responses to AZD1222 COVID-19 vaccine. Profiled with immunoSEQ multiplex PCR; TCRdb holds only in-frame clones, not every one. The table lists around 120,000 clones, over 85% of them singletons. The source material was peripheral blood, sampled on day 0 of AZD1222 vaccination. The receptor set was obtained from an adult in good health. Both conserved end residues are part of each CDR3. The order of the fields is CDR3 protein, CDR3 DNA, D gene, J gene, V gene, clone size. D genes are given only for firm matches. The size field is filled for only some rows; it gives once, few, many or a size class.

CDR3 protein: CASSLDNYYEQYF; CDR3 DNA: TGCGCCAGCAGCTTGGACAATTACTACGAGCAGTACTTC; D gene: -; J gene: TRBJ2-7; V gene: TRBV5-1; clone size: -
CDR3 protein: CAGRSGTDTQYF; CDR3 DNA: TGTGCCGGGAGGTCGGGCACAGATACGCAGTATTTT; D gene: -; J gene: TRBJ2-3; V gene: TRBV2; clone size: -
CDR3 protein: CASSLSSGGADTQYF; CDR3 DNA: TGTGCCAGCAGCTTGAGTAGCGGGGGGGCAGATACGCAGTATTTT; D gene: TRBD2; J gene: TRBJ2-3; V gene: TRBV5-4; clone size: -
CDR3 protein: CSVERTAQGEQYF; CDR3 DNA: TGCAGCGTTGAAAGAACGGCCCAGGGCGAGCAGTACTTC; D gene: -; J gene: TRBJ2-7; V gene: TRBV29-1; clone size: -
CDR3 protein: CASSPPEVAKNIQYF; CDR3 DNA: TGTGCCAGCAGTCCCCCCGAAGTAGCCAAAAACATTCAGTACTTC; D gene: -; J gene: TRBJ2-4; V gene: TRBV27; clone size: -
CDR3 protein: CASSSAGGLRSPLHF; CDR3 DNA: TGTGCCAGCAGCTCCGCAGGGGGCTTAAGGTCACCCCTCCACTTT; D gene: TRBD1; J gene: TRBJ1-6; V gene: TRBV6-5; clone size: once
CDR3 protein: CASSHGNRGSNQPQHF; CDR3 DNA: TGTGCCAGCAGTCACGGGAACAGGGGGAGCAATCAGCCCCAGCATTTT; D gene: TRBD1; J gene: TRBJ1-5; V gene: TRBV28; clone size: -
CDR3 protein: CASSYGTVSNEKLFF; CDR3 DNA: TGTGCCAGCAGTTACGGGACAGTGTCTAATGAAAAACTGTTTTTT; D gene: TRBD1; J gene: TRBJ1-4; V gene: TRBV6-5; clone size: -
CDR3 protein: CASSLYRDGYTF; CDR3 DNA: TGTGCCAGCAGCCTTTACAGGGATGGCTACACCTTC; D gene: -; J gene: TRBJ1-2; V gene: TRBV3-1/TRBV3-2; clone size: -
CDR3 protein: CASSLGQETQYF; CDR3 DNA: TGTGCCAGCAGTTTAGGACAAGAGACCCAGTACTTC; D gene: -; J gene: TRBJ2-5; V gene: TRBV27; clone size: -
CDR3 protein: CASSLDGTSGNTIYF; CDR3 DNA: TGCGCCAGCAGCTTGGATGGGACGTCTGGAAACACCATATATTTT; D gene: -; J gene: TRBJ1-3; V gene: TRBV5-1; clone size: -
CDR3 protein: CASSPDRGSRNTIYF; CDR3 DNA: TGTGCCAGCTCACCAGACAGGGGATCAAGAAACACCATATATTTT; D gene: TRBD1; J gene: TRBJ1-3; V gene: TRBV18; clone size: -
CDR3 protein: CASDPLGQRTGEQYF; CDR3 DNA: TGCGCCAGCGACCCCCTAGGACAACGAACGGGGGAGCAGTACTTC; D gene: -; J gene: TRBJ2-7; V gene: TRBV5-1; clone size: -
CDR3 protein: CASSPWAEPNYGYTF; CDR3 DNA: TGTGCCAGCAGCCCCTGGGCCGAGCCTAACTATGGCTACACCTTC; D gene: -; J gene: TRBJ1-2; V gene: TRBV27; clone size: -
CDR3 protein: CASSFGGSSGEKLFF; CDR3 DNA: TGTGCCAGCAGCTTTGGGGGATCGTCGGGGGAAAAACTGTTTTTT; D gene: -; J gene: TRBJ1-4; V gene: TRBV5-4; clone size: -
CDR3 protein: CASSPGPGVYNEQFF; CDR3 DNA: TGTGCCAGCTCACCAGGTCCGGGAGTCTACAATGAGCAGTTCTTC; D gene: -; J gene: TRBJ2-1; V gene: TRBV18; clone size: -
CDR3 protein: CASSSGPRELFF; CDR3 DNA: TGTGCCAGCAGCTCGGGACCCCGGGAGCTGTTTTTT; D gene: -; J gene: TRBJ2-2; V gene: TRBV5-4; clone size: -
CDR3 protein: CASSSRQGNQPQHF; CDR3 DNA: TGTGCCAGCAGCTCTCGACAGGGGAATCAGCCCCAGCATTTT; D gene: TRBD1; J gene: TRBJ1-5; V gene: TRBV7-2; clone size: -
CDR3 protein: CASSLASGGNTEAFF; CDR3 DNA: TGCGCCAGCAGCTTGGCCTCAGGGGGAAACACTGAAGCTTTCTTT; D gene: TRBD1; J gene: TRBJ1-1; V gene: TRBV5-1; clone size: -
CDR3 protein: CASSGQGANYGYTF; CDR3 DNA: TGTGCCAGCAGTGGACAGGGAGCCAACTATGGCTACACCTTC; D gene: TRBD1; J gene: TRBJ1-2; V gene: TRBV2; clone size: -
CDR3 protein: CASSDRTGVPDTQYF; CDR3 DNA: TGTGCCAGCAGTGATCGGACGGGCGTTCCAGATACGCAGTATTTT; D gene: -; J gene: TRBJ2-3; V gene: TRBV6-1; clone size: once
CDR3 protein: CASSPVNPRAYEQYF; CDR3 DNA: TGTGCCAGCAGTCCCGTTAACCCGAGGGCCTACGAGCAGTACTTC; D gene: -; J gene: TRBJ2-7; V gene: TRBV28; clone size: -
CDR3 protein: CSASSTDTQYF; CDR3 DNA: TGCAGTGCTAGTTCGACAGATACGCAGTATTTT; D gene: -; J gene: TRBJ2-3; V gene: TRBV20-1; clone size: few
CDR3 protein: CASSPRRSGRNEQFF; CDR3 DNA: TGTGCCAGCAGCCCCCGTCGGAGCGGGAGAAATGAGCAGTTCTTC; D gene: TRBD2; J gene: TRBJ2-1; V gene: TRBV7-9; clone size: once
CDR3 protein: CASRPPGGENTEAFF; CDR3 DNA: TGCGCCAGCAGACCCCCGGGCGGCGAGAACACTGAAGCTTTCTTT; D gene: -; J gene: TRBJ1-1; V gene: TRBV5-1; clone size: -
CDR3 protein: CASSAWDSQKTQYF; CDR3 DNA: TGTGCCAGCTCAGCCTGGGACTCCCAAAAGACCCAGTACTTC; D gene: -; J gene: TRBJ2-5; V gene: TRBV18; clone size: -
CDR3 protein: CASSVAGGPNNEQFF; CDR3 DNA: TGCGCCAGCAGCGTAGCGGGAGGGCCCAACAATGAGCAGTTCTTC; D gene: TRBD2; J gene: TRBJ2-1; V gene: TRBV5-1; clone size: -
CDR3 protein: CASSSPPREVDNEQFF; CDR3 DNA: TGCGCCAGCAGCTCCCCCCCTAGAGAAGTCGACAATGAGCAGTTCTTC; D gene: -; J gene: TRBJ2-1; V gene: TRBV5-1; clone size: once
CDR3 protein: CASRMTAEQFF; CDR3 DNA: TGTGCCAGTAGAATGACAGCTGAGCAGTTCTTC; D gene: -; J gene: TRBJ2-1; V gene: TRBV19; clone size: -
CDR3 protein: CATSDFDRQTQYF; CDR3 DNA: TGTGCCACCAGTGATTTTGACAGACAGACCCAGTACTTC; D gene: -; J gene: TRBJ2-5; V gene: TRBV24-1; clone size: -
CDR3 protein: CASSWTGGADGYTF; CDR3 DNA: TGTGCCAGCAGTTGGACAGGGGGCGCGGATGGCTACACCTTC; D gene: TRBD1; J gene: TRBJ1-2; V gene: TRBV6-2/TRBV6-3; clone size: -
CDR3 protein: CASRPEPSNQPQHF; CDR3 DNA: TGTGCCAGCAGACCAGAACCGAGCAATCAGCCCCAGCATTTT; D gene: -; J gene: TRBJ1-5; V gene: TRBV6-5; clone size: -
CDR3 protein: CASSKLAGIQETQYF; CDR3 DNA: TGTGCCAGTAGTAAGTTGGCAGGGATTCAAGAGACCCAGTACTTC; D gene: -; J gene: TRBJ2-5; V gene: TRBV19; clone size: -
CDR3 protein: CASSSLRSGWTEAFF; CDR3 DNA: TGTGCCAGCAGCTCGTTAAGGTCCGGCTGGACTGAAGCTTTCTTT; D gene: -; J gene: TRBJ1-1; V gene: TRBV11-2; clone size: -
CDR3 protein: CATSGRVGNQPQHF; CDR3 DNA: TGTGCCACCAGCGGGCGCGTGGGCAATCAGCCCCAGCATTTT; D gene: -; J gene: TRBJ1-5; V gene: TRBV15; clone size: -
CDR3 protein: CASSITGTGNTEAFF; CDR3 DNA: TGTGCCAGCAGCATCACCGGGACAGGAAACACTGAAGCTTTCTTT; D gene: TRBD1; J gene: TRBJ1-1; V gene: TRBV7-2; clone size: once
CDR3 protein: CASSEVPGQGRGEKLFF; CDR3 DNA: TGTGCCAGCAGTGAGGTCCCGGGACAGGGCCGGGGCGAAAAACTGTTTTTT; D gene: TRBD1; J gene: TRBJ1-4; V gene: TRBV6-1; clone size: -
CDR3 protein: CASNPSRGGRAPDTQYF; CDR3 DNA: TGTGCCAGTAACCCGTCCCGTGGCGGGAGGGCCCCGGATACGCAGTATTTT; D gene: TRBD2; J gene: TRBJ2-3; V gene: TRBV19; clone size: -
CDR3 protein: CASSFGQGDTEAFF; CDR3 DNA: TGTGCCAGCAGCTTCGGGCAGGGTGACACTGAAGCTTTCTTT; D gene: -; J gene: TRBJ1-1; V gene: TRBV13; clone size: once
CDR3 protein: CAISESGTSGGLTEQYF; CDR3 DNA: TGTGCCATCAGTGAGTCGGGGACTAGCGGGGGCCTGACTGAGCAGTACTTC; D gene: TRBD2; J gene: TRBJ2-7; V gene: TRBV10-3; clone size: once
CDR3 protein: CASSEVQGPNDGYTF; CDR3 DNA: TGTGCCAGCAGCGAGGTCCAGGGGCCTAACGATGGCTACACCTTC; D gene: -; J gene: TRBJ1-2; V gene: TRBV7-2; clone size: -
CDR3 protein: CASSLTLAGGDTQYF; CDR3 DNA: TGTGCCAGCAGTTTGACACTAGCGGGGGGTGATACGCAGTATTTT; D gene: TRBD2; J gene: TRBJ2-3; V gene: TRBV28; clone size: -
CDR3 protein: CAWTPRPYNEQFF; CDR3 DNA: TGTGCCTGGACCCCTCGTCCCTACAATGAGCAGTTCTTC; D gene: -; J gene: TRBJ2-1; V gene: TRBV30; clone size: -
CDR3 protein: CASKWGTGGTDTQYF; CDR3 DNA: TGTGCCAGTAAATGGGGCACAGGGGGAACAGATACGCAGTATTTT; D gene: TRBD1; J gene: TRBJ2-3; V gene: TRBV19; clone size: once
CDR3 protein: CASSLGGTTYEQYF; CDR3 DNA: TGTGCCAGCAGCTTAGGCGGGACCACCTACGAGCAGTACTTC; D gene: -; J gene: TRBJ2-7; V gene: TRBV7-2; clone size: -
CDR3 protein: CASSLEAVSYNEQFF; CDR3 DNA: TGTGCCAGCAGCTTAGAGGCGGTCTCCTACAATGAGCAGTTCTTC; D gene: -; J gene: TRBJ2-1; V gene: TRBV7-6; clone size: -
CDR3 protein: CASSPDRSGYALHF; CDR3 DNA: TGTGCCAGCAGCCCCGACAGGTCCGGTTATGCCCTCCACTTT; D gene: -; J gene: TRBJ1-6; V gene: TRBV6-5; clone size: -
CDR3 protein: CASSMGLAVYEQYF; CDR3 DNA: TGTGCCAGTAGTATGGGGCTAGCGGTCTACGAGCAGTACTTC; D gene: TRBD2; J gene: TRBJ2-7; V gene: TRBV19; clone size: -
CDR3 protein: CASSPRTGANTGELFF; CDR3 DNA: TGTGCCAGCAGCCCCCGGACAGGGGCGAACACCGGGGAGCTGTTTTTT; D gene: TRBD1; J gene: TRBJ2-2; V gene: TRBV4-2; clone size: -
CDR3 protein: CASPGRGPDQRGFF; CDR3 DNA: TGTGCCTCACCGGGGAGGGGCCCAGACCAAAGAGGTTTCTTT; D gene: -; J gene: TRBJ1-1; V gene: TRBV30; clone size: -
CDR3 protein: CASSSGSEETQYF; CDR3 DNA: TGCGCCAGCAGCTCAGGGTCGGAAGAGACCCAGTACTTC; D gene: -; J gene: TRBJ2-5; V gene: TRBV5-1; clone size: -
CDR3 protein: CASSEAFMGANYGYTF; CDR3 DNA: TGTGCCAGCAGTGAAGCCTTTATGGGGGCTAACTATGGCTACACCTTC; D gene: -; J gene: TRBJ1-2; V gene: TRBV6-1; clone size: few
CDR3 protein: CAWRVHGQETQYF; CDR3 DNA: TGTGCCTGGAGGGTGCACGGCCAAGAGACCCAGTACTTC; D gene: -; J gene: TRBJ2-5; V gene: TRBV30; clone size: -
CDR3 protein: CASSAFFLQGVGETQYF; CDR3 DNA: TGCGCCAGCAGCGCATTTTTCTTACAGGGGGTTGGAGAGACCCAGTACTTC; D gene: TRBD1; J gene: TRBJ2-5; V gene: TRBV5-1; clone size: -
CDR3 protein: CASSSDRGLSTDTQYF; CDR3 DNA: TGTGCCAGCAGCTCTGACAGGGGACTTAGCACAGATACGCAGTATTTT; D gene: TRBD1; J gene: TRBJ2-3; V gene: TRBV5-6; clone size: -
CDR3 protein: CASSPRTGGNSPLHF; CDR3 DNA: TGTGCCAGCAGTCCACGGACAGGGGGGAATTCACCCCTCCACTTT; D gene: TRBD1; J gene: TRBJ1-6; V gene: TRBV6-6; clone size: -
CDR3 protein: CASSLQDNTEAFF; CDR3 DNA: TGTGCCAGCAGCTTACAGGACAACACTGAAGCTTTCTTT; D gene: -; J gene: TRBJ1-1; V gene: TRBV7-6; clone size: -
CDR3 protein: CASSLAQTGAGYGYTF; CDR3 DNA: TGTGCCAGCAGCTTAGCACAGACAGGGGCTGGGTATGGCTACACCTTC; D gene: TRBD1; J gene: TRBJ1-2; V gene: TRBV7-8; clone size: -
CDR3 protein: CASSVVPSGGYQETQYF; CDR3 DNA: TGTGCCAGCAGCGTAGTCCCAAGCGGGGGGTACCAAGAGACCCAGTACTTC; D gene: TRBD2; J gene: TRBJ2-5; V gene: TRBV9; clone size: -